These 10 T cell receptor beta chains came from one sample sequenced in a study of T cell repertoires in cytomegalovirus infection (dated by TCRdb to 2018 to 2020). The meaning of the sample's treatment or condition label: in vitro stimulation with specific CMV peptide epitopes to enrich CMV-specific T cells. Sequencing took place on an Illumina HiSeq 1500. TCRdb reran the public reads through fastp at Q25 and MiXCR, keeping productive beta chains. Identical CDR3 proteins give one entry, which carries the most common genes and DNA. A total of 62,000 or so distinct CDR3 sequences appear in this sample, around 20% of them only once. The top ten hold around 72% of the sample. These TCRs' antigens remain unknown. The sequenced sample was CD8+ T cells from cultured PBMCs, obtained from culture after CMV antigen stimulation. Source of these receptors: a human donor in good health (CMV status not recorded). Some clones in this sample may be carry-over from other donors' samples.

This clonotype was detected only a few times. V gene TRBV7-4 combines with J gene TRBJ1-1, with TRBD1 as a possible D gene (5 bases). CDR3 length: 13 amino acids. The germline CDR1 and CDR2 sequences are SGHVT and SQSDAQ. Trimming stripped 5 bases from V and 4 bases from J, with 11 bases between. The CDR3 DNA reads TGTGCCAGCAGCATCGGGACTTCCACTGAAGCTTTCTTT. This encodes CASSIGTSTEAFF.

Only a few counts were recorded for this clonotype. V usage is TRBV9 and J usage is TRBJ2-1, with 7 positions matching TRBD2. The CDR3 runs 11 residues. V lost 3 bases to trimming and J lost 13 bases; unmatched junction nucleotides: 4. Looked up from germline, CDR1 is SGDLS and CDR2 is YYNGEE. CDR3 protein: CASSATSLQFF. CDR3 bases: TGTGCCAGCAGCGCGACTAGCTTACAGTTCTTC.

This chain links TRBV28 with TRBJ1-2; D not certain. The CDR3 spans 14 residues. Germline loops: CDR1 MDHEN, CDR2 SYDVKM. Between the trimmed V and J ends, which lost 2 bases and 4 bases, there was a span of 11 bases. This CDR3 is CASSLGQSSYGYTF. The CDR3, as DNA: TGTGCCAGCAGTTTAGGTCAATCCAGCTATGGCTACACCTTC.

The chain has TRBV12-3 or TRBV12-4 and TRBJ2-1; the D gene is possibly TRBD2 (7 bases). CDR3 size: 18 residues. V shed 11 bases and J shed 4 bases, with 30 bases lying between them. For the CDR3, the DNA is TGTGCCGGCACCCTAGAGGTATTAGGGGGGGTTTCGTACAATGAGCAGTTCTTC. Protein: CAGTLEVLGGVSYNEQFF.

The J gene is TRBJ2-7, the V gene TRBV4-1; 9 bases line up with TRBD1. V was clipped by 1 base and J by 4 bases; unmatched bases: 2. CDR3 length equals 14 residues. Germline lookup yields CDR1 MGHRA and CDR2 YSYEKL. The CDR3 region has the DNA TGCGCCAGCAGCCAAGTTGACAGGGGGTACGAGCAGTACTTC. This translates into CASSQVDRGYEQYF.

This clonotype has just a few counts. V is TRBV5-4 and J is TRBJ2-2; possibly TRBD2 for D (5 bases). With 1 base removed from V and 1 base from J, the gap between germline ends came to 14 bases. The CDR3 covers 17 residues. Germline CDR1 SGHNT, CDR2 YYREEE (reference sequence). The CDR3 reads CASSLSGSEQNTGELFF. DNA for the CDR3: TGTGCCAGCAGCTTGAGTGGGAGTGAACAGAACACCGGGGAGCTGTTTTTT.

As concerns this clonotype: An end of the junction differs from the germline gene, which may be a read error. The rearrangement joins TRBV7-6 to TRBJ1-4; D not resolved. The CDR3 is made up of 12 amino acids. The germline gives CDR1 SGHVS, CDR2 FNYEAQ. The CDR3 bases are TGTGCCAGCAGCCCGGACGGGAGAAAACTGTATTTT. It yields the protein CASSPDGRKLYF.

The V and J genes are TRBV4-1 and TRBJ1-2; maybe TRBD1 (6 bases). The V and J ends lost 3 bases and 0 bases respectively, with 14 bases between them. The CDR3 is 16 residues long. The germline V gene has CDR1 MGHRA and CDR2 YSYEKL. Here the CDR3 reads CASSHNFGQTNYGYTF. CDR3 coding DNA: TGCGCCAGCAGCCATAATTTTGGACAGACTAACTATGGCTACACCTTC.

There are a few counts of this clonotype. V is TRBV27 and J is TRBJ2-5; 15 nucleotides match TRBD2. Germline V gene lookup returns CDR1 MNHEY and CDR2 SMNVEV (reference sequence). The CDR3 extends over 16 amino acids. Germline trimming cut 4 bases from V and 3 bases from J; bases unmatched to any gene: 3. Here the CDR3 DNA reads TGTGCCAGCAGTTGGACTAGCGGGGGGGCAAAAGAGACCCAGTACTTC. Amino acids: CASSWTSGGAKETQYF.

This clonotype was counted only a few times. This chain joins TRBV7-6 and TRBJ2-2; D ambiguous. This CDR3 spans 12 amino acids. Trimming took off 7 bases at V and 4 bases at J, with 7 bases between the two ends. Germline V gene sequence: CDR1 SGHVS, CDR2 FNYEAQ. DNA of the CDR3: TGTGCCAGCAAGGAGAGCACCGGGGAGCTGTTTTTT. This encodes CASKESTGELFF.